The rows below give T cell receptor beta chains drawn from one sample of a study of blood T cell repertoires in COVID-19. Generated by immunoSEQ multiplex PCR, the TCRdb table keeps only in-frame clones and is missing some. The sample records 250,000 to 300,000 clones, 88% being singletons. Material: PBMCs or T cells enriched from blood (not recorded which). These receptors were taken from a woman aged 55-69 years in a cohort exposed to, infected with or recovered from COVID-19 (not recorded which). The CDR3 runs from the conserved cysteine through the conserved F or W. Fields, in order: V gene, clone size, J gene, D gene, CDR3 DNA, CDR3 protein. The D gene is left open where the match is weak. Size values are once, few and many counts, or a class for expanded clones, and some rows have none.

>TRBV5-4|-|TRBJ2-7|TRBD2
TGTGCCAGCAGCTTGGCTGGGACTAGCGCCCACGAGCAGTACTTC
CASSLAGTSAHEQYF
>TRBV6-5|-|TRBJ1-2|TRBD1
TGTGCCAGCAGCCGTACAGGGGGCGGTGGGTATGGCTACACCTTC
CASSRTGGGGYGYTF
>TRBV5-1|-|TRBJ1-1|TRBD1
TGCGCCAGCAGCCTGGACAGGGGGACTGAAGCTTTCTTT
CASSLDRGTEAFF
>TRBV6-5|-|TRBJ1-2|-
TGTGCCAGCAGAGTGAACCGGGATTCCTATGGCTACACCTTC
CASRVNRDSYGYTF
>TRBV29-1|-|TRBJ1-2|-
TGCAGCGTTGAAGATCAACACCGGAGAACCTACACCTTC
CSVEDQHRRTYTF
>TRBV5-1|-|TRBJ2-7|TRBD1
TGCGCCAGCAGCCGCGGACAGGGCACCTACGAGCAGTACTTC
CASSRGQGTYEQYF
>TRBV7-9|-|TRBJ2-7|-
TGTGCCAGCAGCTTAGCTTTATCCAGGGACGAGCAGTACTTC
CASSLALSRDEQYF
>TRBV2|-|TRBJ1-1|-
TGTGCCAGCAGTGTCTCCCTAGGTGGAATTAAGAACACTGAAGCTTTCTTT
CASSVSLGGIKNTEAFF
>TRBV19|once|TRBJ2-7|-
TGTGCCAGTAGTACGTCTATTTTATCAGGTACCTACGAGCAGTACTTC
CASSTSILSGTYEQYF
>TRBV20-1|-|TRBJ2-3|-
TGCAGTGCTAGAATCTATACGCAGTATTTT
CSARIYTQYF
>TRBV4-2|-|TRBJ1-2|TRBD1
TGTGCCAGCAGCCCCGGACAGGGTGAGGGCTACACCTTC
CASSPGQGEGYTF
>TRBV24-1|-|TRBJ2-1|TRBD2
TGTGCCACCAGTGAGCCCTTAGCGGGAGGCTACAATGAGCAGTTCTTC
CATSEPLAGGYNEQFF
>TRBV5-1|-|TRBJ1-2|TRBD1
TGCGCCAGCAGCTGGTCCCCGATTGACAGGGACTATGGCTACACCTTC
CASSWSPIDRDYGYTF
>TRBV28|few|TRBJ1-3|-
TGTGCCAGCAGTACCCCGGGTGAAGGAAACACCATATATTTT
CASSTPGEGNTIYF
>TRBV5-4|-|TRBJ2-3|TRBD2
TGTGCCAGCAGCTTGTCTAGCGGGAAAGGGGTTACGCAGTATTTT
CASSLSSGKGVTQYF
>TRBV11-2|once|TRBJ2-7|TRBD2
TGTGCCAGCAGCGCGATGACTAGCGGGAGGATGAACTCCTACGAGCAGTACTTC
CASSAMTSGRMNSYEQYF
>TRBV7-9|few|TRBJ2-7|-
TGTGCCAGCAGCTTAGAAAAGGAGAGCTCCTACGAGCAGTACTTC
CASSLEKESSYEQYF
>TRBV7-9|-|TRBJ1-3|TRBD1
TGTGCCAGCAGCTTACAGGGGGCGGACACCATATATTTT
CASSLQGADTIYF
>TRBV30|-|TRBJ1-3|-
TGTGCCTGGAAGAAGCAGGGGTCCATATATTTT
CAWKKQGSIYF
>TRBV18|-|TRBJ2-3|-
TGTGCCAGCACCCTAGCAGATACGCAGTATTTT
CASTLADTQYF
>TRBV6-5|-|TRBJ2-1|TRBD1
TGTGCCAGCAGCCGCGGGCAGGGGGCGGGGAATGAGCAGTTCTTC
CASSRGQGAGNEQFF
>TRBV6-2/TRBV6-3|-|TRBJ1-3|TRBD1
TGTGCCAGCAGCGACGCCCCGGGACAGTCTGGAAACACCATATATTTT
CASSDAPGQSGNTIYF
>TRBV28|-|TRBJ1-1|-
TGTGCCAGCAACCCCCTCCCAGGTTTCTACATGAACACTGAAGCTTTCTTT
CASNPLPGFYMNTEAFF
>TRBV14|-|TRBJ1-1|TRBD1
TGTGCCAGCAGCCAGATGACAGGGGAAAGGGAAACTGAAGCTTTCTTT
CASSQMTGERETEAFF
>TRBV7-2|-|TRBJ2-5|TRBD2
TGTGCCAGCAGCCCCCAACCCCCCCGACTAGCGGGAGGGAGTGAGACCCAGTACTTC
CASSPQPPRLAGGSETQYF
>TRBV7-6|-|TRBJ1-1|TRBD1
TGTGCCAGCAGCTGGCCGGGACAGGAGAACACTGAAGCTTTCTTT
CASSWPGQENTEAFF
>TRBV6-5|-|TRBJ2-3|TRBD1
TGTGCCAGCACCGGACAGGGCCTAAGCACAGATACGCAGTATTTT
CASTGQGLSTDTQYF
>TRBV27|-|TRBJ2-2|-
TGTGCCAGCGCCGGGATCGAATACACCGGGGAGCTGTTTTTT
CASAGIEYTGELFF
>TRBV7-2|-|TRBJ1-6|-
TGTGCCAGCAGCCCCGGCGGGGTCAGTTCACCCCTCCACTTT
CASSPGGVSSPLHF
>TRBV4-3|-|TRBJ2-7|TRBD1
TGCGCCAGCAGCTCGAACGGGACAGGGGGACACGAGCAGTACTTC
CASSSNGTGGHEQYF
>TRBV25-1|-|TRBJ2-1|TRBD2
TGTGCCAGCAGTGACGGGGTAGCGGGAGGGCCACTAAATGAGCAGTTCTTC
CASSDGVAGGPLNEQFF
>TRBV3-1/TRBV3-2|once|TRBJ2-7|-
TGTGCCAGCAGCCAACTGGACAGGGAGGGTTCCTACGAGCAGTACTTC
CASSQLDREGSYEQYF
>TRBV7-3|-|TRBJ2-1|-
TGTGCCAGCAGGTCCGACCCAGCGTACAATGAGCAGTTCTTC
CASRSDPAYNEQFF
>TRBV24-1|-|TRBJ2-7|TRBD1
TGTGCCACCAGTGATGACGACAGGGACTCCTACGAGCAGTACTTC
CATSDDDRDSYEQYF
>TRBV7-2|-|TRBJ2-1|TRBD2
TGTGCCAGCAGCTTAGCAGTAGCGGGAGCGGGAGAGCAGTTCTTC
CASSLAVAGAGEQFF
>TRBV6-4|-|TRBJ2-2|-
TGTGCCAGCAGTGCTCACGGGGAGGACACCGGGGAGCTGTTTTTT
CASSAHGEDTGELFF
>TRBV4-3|-|TRBJ2-1|-
TGCGCCAGCAGCCCTGGACTACACTACAATGAGCAGTTCTTC
CASSPGLHYNEQFF
>TRBV11-2|-|TRBJ2-3|TRBD1
TGTGCCAGCAGCTCGCTAGACAGGGGGGGGTTCCAGAGCACAGATACGCAGTATTTT
CASSSLDRGGFQSTDTQYF
>TRBV6-6|-|TRBJ2-1|-
TGTGCGACTTTCACTAGCAGGTTCGGTGAGCAGTTCTTC
CATFTSRFGEQFF
>TRBV9|-|TRBJ2-3|TRBD2
TGTGCCAGATCCAGCGGGAGGCCAGATACGCAGTATTTT
CARSSGRPDTQYF
>TRBV7-2|-|TRBJ2-5|-
TGTGCCAGGGGCCAGAGGGAGCTTCAAGAGACCCAGTACTTC
CARGQRELQETQYF
>TRBV15|-|TRBJ2-2|-
TGTGCCACCAGCAGACCGGGGAAAACCGGGGAGCTGTTTTTT
CATSRPGKTGELFF
>TRBV7-6|-|TRBJ2-5|TRBD2
TGTGCCAGCAGCCCCCGACTAGCGGGAGGGGCACAAGAGACCCAGTACTTC
CASSPRLAGGAQETQYF
>TRBV30|-|TRBJ1-1|-
TGTGCCCGGCGGGAGGGGATGAACACTGAAGCTTTCTTT
CARREGMNTEAFF
>TRBV7-9|-|TRBJ2-7|TRBD1
TGTGCCAGCAGTTCGGGACAGACCTACGAGCAGTACTTC
CASSSGQTYEQYF
>TRBV18|-|TRBJ1-2|TRBD1
TGTGCCAGCTCAGCGGACAGGAACTATGGCTACACCTTC
CASSADRNYGYTF